This TCR beta chain stems from a study of T cell changes during pregnancy in multiple sclerosis. In this sample, this clone turned up a few times. V was clipped by 4 bases and J by 7 bases, with 14 bases between them. The CDR3 runs 13 residues. Germline CDR1 is SGHNT and CDR2 is YYREEE (reference sequence). Generated by immunoSEQ multiplex PCR, the TCRdb table keeps only in-frame clones and is missing some. The sample lists about 77,000 clones, over 75% occurring once. This sequence originates from a female donor with multiple sclerosis, enrolled in a pregnancy study. The V and J genes are TRBV5-4 and TRBJ1-2; D may be TRBD1 (5 bases). This sample comprised peripheral blood, obtained before pregnancy. The CDR3 nucleotides read TGTGCCAGCAGCGGGGCCTCCCGGCTTGGCTACACCTTC. The encoded protein is CASSGASRLGYTF.